This T cell receptor (beta chain) is from a study of T cell repertoires in ileal Crohn's disease. Overall study: The M6 sample came from neoterminal ileum during colonoscopy after surgery.

Only in-frame clones appear in the TCRdb table, and some are missing; sequencing was by immunoSEQ multiplex PCR. Of approximately 11,000 clones in the sample, 60% to 85% were seen once. This clone was seen a few times. What it binds is not known. The DNA is left out, because the CDR3 cannot be placed on it with certainty; the CDR3 is given as TCRdb lists it. Study-level results: Within the first postoperative year, endoscopy came at median about 7.3 months. Clonality above 26.8% at surgery always came with endoscopic recurrence.

The time point was: neoterminal ileum biopsy at postoperative endoscopy, about 6 months after surgery. The germline CDR1 and CDR2 sequences are MNHEY and SMNVEV (reference sequence). The CDR3 length is 12 residues, termini included. This TCR was sampled from an adult with Crohn's disease. This chain uses TRBV27 with TRBJ2-6; the table's D gene call, TRBD2, was not cross checked with the DNA. The sequenced material came from ileal tissue. The CDR3 loop reads CASSSSANVLTF.